The clone carrying this TCR beta chain was detected only a few times. The data belong to a study of response to subunit inactivated influenza vaccine. V lost 5 bases and J lost 10, with 21 bases in between. The CDR3 loop spans 15 amino acids. From germline, CDR1 is SGHTA and CDR2 FQGNSA. TCRdb reprocessed the RT-PCR reads via MiXCR and lists one record per CDR3 protein. The sample records about 540,000 distinct CDR3 sequences, around 21% being singletons. These data also featured in a second study, about T cells expressing NK-cell markers. That paper notes: Production of TCR beta cDNA relied on 5'RACE template switching with UMIs.

The TCR originated in a man aged 50 to 60 who received an inactivated influenza vaccine. This chain links TRBV7-2 with TRBJ2-1; possible D gene TRBD2, 5 bases. The input for sequencing was CD4+ T cells sorted from PBMCs, taken roughly 13 days after vaccination. The CDR3 sequence is CASSRVRVQSGEQFF. Here the CDR3 DNA reads TGTGCCAGCAGCAGGGTGAGGGTTCAAAGTGGGGAGCAGTTCTTC.